One and the same sample provided the 24 T cell receptor beta chains below, sequenced in a study of cytomegalovirus exposure and HLA in healthy donors. The PCR was carried out with 60 Vbeta primers and 13 Jbeta primers. The protocol was immunoSEQ multiplex PCR, while the TCRdb copy is restricted to in-frame clones and leaves out a portion. The sample includes over 120,000 clones, roughly 79% seen only once; the top ten take more than 9.5%. Specimen: PBMCs. The source is a woman in her sixties in good health and CMV-seropositive.

The V gene is TRBV4-1, the J gene TRBJ2-7; 10 bases match TRBD2. The CDR3 runs 16 residues. Germline values: CDR1 MGHRA, CDR2 YSYEKL. J gave up 3 bases and V 0 bases, and 5 bases lay outside the gene matches. The CDR3 reads CASSQDLTSGNYEQYF. Written as DNA, the CDR3 is TGCGCCAGCAGCCAAGATCTCACTAGCGGGAACTACGAGCAGTACTTC.

This chain uses TRBV29-1 with TRBJ2-1, with 10 bases identical to TRBD2. Germline lookup yields CDR1 SQVTM and CDR2 ANQGSEA. V lost 3 bases, J lost 9 bases, and 14 bases stayed unmatched. This CDR3 comprises 16 residues. CDR3 sequence reads: CSVDLAGGSFTTEQFF. DNA for the CDR3: TGCAGCGTTGACTTAGCGGGAGGTAGTTTTACCACTGAGCAGTTCTTC.

The chain recombines TRBV4-1 with TRBJ2-1; 10 bases are shared with TRBD2. Germline V gene lookup returns CDR1 MGHRA and CDR2 YSYEKL. This CDR3 region has 15 residues. V lost 6 bases to trimming and J lost 8 bases; unmatched junction nucleotides: 10. DNA of the CDR3: TGCGCCAGCAGACCTTTAGCGGGAGGTTTCCATGAGCAGTTCTTC. This codes for CASRPLAGGFHEQFF.

The rearrangement uses TRBV7-2 and TRBJ1-1; unclear D gene. Germline loops: CDR1 SGHTA, CDR2 FQGNSA. The CDR3 loop spans 15 amino acids. Trimming stripped 4 bases from V and 0 bases from J, with 12 bases between. This chain's CDR3 is CASSSRTGMNTEAFF. The CDR3 nucleotides read TGTGCCAGCAGCTCCCGGACGGGGATGAACACTGAAGCTTTCTTT. Full variable domain (missing parts from reference TRBV7-2 and TRBJ1-1): GAGVSQSPSNKVTEKGKDVELRCDPISGHTALYWYRQSLGQGLEFLIYFQGNSAPDKSGLPSDRFSAERTGGSVSTLTIQRTQQEDSAVYLCASSSRTGMNTEAFFGQGTRLTVV.

This chain joins TRBV4-2 and TRBJ2-7, with 9 bases fitting TRBD2. J gave up 4 bases and V 1 base, and 14 bases lay outside the gene matches. CDR1 LGHNA and CDR2 YNFKEQ come from the germline V gene. This CDR3 is 18 amino acids long. In DNA, the CDR3 is TGTGCCAGCAGCCAAGGCCCCTCCCTGGGCGGGAGGGGGTACGAGCAGTACTTC. This encodes CASSQGPSLGGRGYEQYF.

V gene TRBV28 combines with J gene TRBJ1-2, with 7 nucleotides matching TRBD1. The CDR3 sequence is 14 residues long. V shed 4 bases, J shed 12 bases, and the junction held 14 bases outside the gene matches. Germline V lookup: CDR1 MDHEN, CDR2 SYDVKM. CDR3 residues: CASSSSPIDRVNTF. Written as DNA, the CDR3 is TGTGCCAGCAGTTCTAGTCCCATTGACAGGGTTAACACCTTC.

The rearrangement uses TRBV25-1 and TRBJ1-3; weak D call: TRBD1 (6 bases). Germline V gene sequence: CDR1 MGHDK, CDR2 SYGVNS. The CDR3 extends over 14 amino acids. V lost 8 bases and J lost 1, with 12 bases in between. CDR3 in DNA: TGTGCCAGCCGTTCGAGGGGGTCTGGAAACACCATATATTTT. It encodes CASRSRGSGNTIYF.

The chain employs TRBV5-6 and TRBJ2-1; 11 nucleotides line up with TRBD2. The CDR3 has 18 amino acids. Trimming cost V 4 bases and J 6 bases; bases outside gene matches: 15. Germline CDR1 reads SGHDT; CDR2 reads YYEEEE. The CDR3 loop is CASSPSGGLAEALNEQFF. CDR3 DNA: TGTGCCAGCAGCCCCTCCGGGGGACTAGCGGAGGCTCTCAATGAGCAGTTCTTC.

This clone was counted once. V usage is TRBV7-9 and J usage is TRBJ2-7; D is perhaps TRBD1 (6 bases). Germline values: CDR1 SEHNR, CDR2 FQNEAQ (reference sequence). The CDR3 sequence is 13 residues long. Trimming cost V 4 bases and J 1 base, with 8 bases left between them. The CDR3 region has the DNA TGTGCCAGCAGCTCTAGGGGGTCCTACGAGCAGTACTTC. Amino acid sequence: CASSSRGSYEQYF. Full variable domain (remainder filled in from reference TRBV7-9 and TRBJ2-7): DTGVSQNPRHKITKRGQNVTFRCDPISEHNRLYWYRQTLGQGPEFLTYFQNEAQLEKSRLLSDRFSAERPKGSFSTLEIQRTEQGDSAMYLCASSSRGSYEQYFGPGTRLTVT.

This clone was counted a few times. This chain links TRBV29-1 with TRBJ2-1; D remains unclear. Germline CDR1 reads SQVTM; CDR2 reads ANQGSEA. The CDR3 sequence is 14 residues long. V was trimmed by 6 bases and J by 2 bases, leaving 14 bases between them. CDR3 DNA: TGCAGCGTCGGAAGAGGTGATACCTACAATGAGCAGTTCTTC. Translating it yields CSVGRGDTYNEQFF.

The CDR3 DNA follows: TGTGCCAGCAGCAGACAGGGGTCCACTGAAGCTTTCTTT. Its protein is CASSRQGSTEAFF. The rearrangement joins TRBV7-2 to TRBJ1-1; 8 nucleotides align to TRBD1. The CDR3 spans 13 residues. Trimming at V came to 5 bases and at J to 4 bases, leaving 3 bases not matched to a gene. Looked up from germline, CDR1 is SGHTA and CDR2 is FQGNSA.

J is TRBJ2-7 and V is TRBV4-3; unclear D gene. Germline CDR1 LGHNA, CDR2 YSLEER. Between the trimmed V and J ends, which lost 0 bases and 6 bases, there was a span of 6 bases. This CDR3 spans 12 amino acids. The CDR3: CASSQDPGEQYF. CDR3 nucleotides: TGCGCCAGCAGCCAAGATCCAGGCGAGCAGTACTTC.

The V call is TRBV19, the J call TRBJ1-5; unclear D gene. The germline gives CDR1 LNHDA, CDR2 SQIVND (reference sequence). V was trimmed by 1 base and J by 0 bases, leaving 7 bases between them. This CDR3 contains 15 residues. DNA of the CDR3: TGTGCCAGTAGTATAGTTCGGTATAGCAATCAGCCCCAGCATTTT. Amino acid sequence: CASSIVRYSNQPQHF.

The rearrangement links TRBV27 to TRBJ1-5; TRBD1 aligns across 8 bases. The CDR3 sequence is 16 residues long. The ends lost 6 bases at V and 6 bases at J; junction bases unmatched: 13. In germline, CDR1 is MNHEY, CDR2 SMNVEV (reference sequence). The CDR3 loop is CASRQIRGLLRQPQHF. The DNA of the CDR3 is TGTGCCAGCAGGCAAATCAGGGGGCTGCTTCGTCAGCCCCAGCATTTT.

This clone was detected a few times. The chain combines TRBV28 with TRBJ2-3; the D gene is possibly TRBD1 (6 bases). This CDR3 is 13 amino acids long. Trimming took off 8 bases at V and 2 bases at J, with 11 bases between the two ends. Germline V CDR1 and CDR2: MDHEN, SYDVKM. The CDR3 here is CASGGHPTDTQYF. DNA for the CDR3: TGTGCCAGCGGGGGACACCCCACAGATACGCAGTATTTT. Drawing the rest from reference TRBV28 and TRBJ2-3, the complete variable domain is DVKVTQSSRYLVKRTGEKVFLECVQDMDHENMFWYRQDPGLGLRLIYFSYDVKMKEKGDIPEGYSVSREKKERFSLILESASTNQTSMYLCASGGHPTDTQYFGPGTRLTVL.

CDR3 region: CATSRDREEKLFF. The CDR3 DNA reads TGTGCCACCAGCAGGGACAGGGAGGAAAAACTGTTTTTT. The V call is TRBV15, the J call TRBJ1-4; 8 nucleotides agree with TRBD1. Germline V gene data show CDR1 as LNHNV and CDR2 as YYDKDF (reference sequence). V gave up 3 bases and J gave up 8 bases; unmatched junction bases: 2. CDR3 length: 13 residues. The full variable domain, in which reference TRBV15 and TRBJ1-4 provide the parts outside the CDR3, is DAMVIQNPRYQVTQFGKPVTLSCSQTLNHNVMYWYQQKSSQAPKLLFHYYDKDFNNEADTPDNFQSRRPNTSFCFLDIRSPGLGDTAMYLCATSRDREEKLFFGSGTQLSVL.

The chain employs TRBV30 and TRBJ1-6; D is unresolved. The germline gives CDR1 GTSNPN, CDR2 SVGIG (reference sequence). V was clipped by 5 bases and J by 7 bases, with 15 bases between them. The CDR3 spans 14 residues. This CDR3 reads CAWERRQTNSPLHF. The CDR3 region has the DNA TGTGCCTGGGAAAGGCGGCAGACGAATTCACCCCTCCACTTT.

As for this clone: Other nucleotide sequences from this sample produce the same CDR3. The chain joins TRBV4-3 to TRBJ2-1, with D tentatively TRBD2 (5 bases). The V end was cut by 0 bases, the J end by 5 bases, with 11 bases between. The germline V gene encodes CDR1 LGHNA and CDR2 YSLEER. The CDR3 has 15 residues. In nucleotides, the CDR3 is TGCGCCAGCAGCCAAGACCGGGCTAGCCACAATGAGCAGTTCTTC. This sequence encodes CASSQDRASHNEQFF.

The chain is built from TRBV27 and TRBJ2-5; 10 bases line up with TRBD2. The CDR3 contains 15 residues. From germline, CDR1 is MNHEY and CDR2 SMNVEV (reference sequence). V gave up 3 bases and J gave up 4 bases; unmatched junction bases: 5. CDR3 amino acids: CASSLRLAGVETQYF. DNA of the CDR3: TGTGCCAGCAGTTTGCGGCTAGCGGGAGTAGAGACCCAGTACTTC.

The gene calls are TRBV2 and TRBJ2-5, with 7 positions matching TRBD2. After removal of 5 bases from V and 12 bases from J, the junction contained 3 bases not matched to a gene. The CDR3 covers 10 residues. Germline V gives CDR1 SNHLY, CDR2 FYNNEI. The CDR3 loop reads CASSQRDKYF. The CDR3 DNA reads as TGTGCCAGCAGTCAGCGGGATAAGTACTTC.

The rearrangement links TRBV27 to TRBJ2-7; TRBD2 matches 8 bases. This CDR3 contains 16 residues. After removal of 5 bases from V and 4 bases from J, the junction contained 13 bases not matched to a gene. Germline V lookup: CDR1 MNHEY, CDR2 SMNVEV (reference sequence). The CDR3 is CASSPTEGTRWYEQYF. In nucleotides, the CDR3 is TGTGCCAGCAGTCCCACCGAGGGGACTAGATGGTACGAGCAGTACTTC.

The V gene is TRBV28, the J gene TRBJ1-2; D not resolved. Germline-derived CDR1 and CDR2 are MDHEN and SYDVKM. Trimming removed 5 bases at V and 8 bases at J, with 12 bases between. The CDR3 has 12 residues. The CDR3 DNA is TGTGCCAGCAGTCCCCGACACCACGGCTACACCTTC. Encoded protein: CASSPRHHGYTF.

This clone was observed a handful of times. This chain uses TRBV7-2 with TRBJ2-2; maybe TRBD1 (8 bases). Deletions cut 5 bases from V and 0 bases from J, with 19 bases between. CDR1 and CDR2 (germline): SGHTA, FQGNSA. The CDR3 extends over 18 amino acids. For the CDR3, the DNA is TGTGCCAGCAGCCTACAGGGGGGTCTAGCGGCGAACACCGGGGAGCTGTTTTTT. Residues: CASSLQGGLAANTGELFF.

In regard to this clone: The junction shows a germline mismatch at one end, possibly a read error. The chain carries TRBV28 and TRBJ2-5; 8 bases align to TRBD2. The germline CDR1 and CDR2 sequences are MDHEN and SYDVKM. The CDR3 is 16 residues long. CDR3 in amino acids: CASSLERGTTQEAQYF. In DNA form, the CDR3 reads TGTGCCAGCAGTTTAGAGCGGGGGACCACTCAAGAGGCCCAGTACTTC.